The sample holds one count of the clone carrying this TCR beta chain. Its antigen is unknown. In germline, CDR1 is GTSNPN, CDR2 SVGIG (reference sequence). CDR3 length equals 14 residues. Trimming pared 4 bases from V and 5 bases from J, leaving 15 bases between. TCRdb itself ran the 5' RACE reads through MiXCR, one entry per CDR3 protein. The sample holds under 550,000 distinct CDR3 sequences, roughly 18% seen once. The data belong to a study of T-cell memory formation after mild COVID-19. About the study: TCR clusters were largely donor specific.

Study-wide points: CD4+ contracting clones were mainly CM and EM; CD8+ ones, EMRA. Researchers could not confirm that second-wave clones peaking on day 37 targeted SARS-CoV-2. The appearance of some responding clones in pre-infection memory suggested that cross-reactive memory joined.

This rearrangement joins TRBV30 to TRBJ1-5; D perhaps matches TRBD1 (5 bases). The sample comprised PBMCs or a T cell subset sorted from them (not recorded which). The clonotype was recovered from an adult woman who had mild COVID-19 (a few samples of this study predate the infection). Cell type and time point are not known. In DNA, the CDR3 is TGTGCCTGGACCTTGAAGCTGGGGGATCAGCCCCAGCATTTT. It translates to CAWTLKLGDQPQHF. Full variable domain (rest looked up from reference TRBV30 and TRBJ1-5): SQTIHQWPATLVQPVGSPLSLECTVEGTSNPNLYWYRQAAGRGLQLLFYSVGIGQISSEVPQNLSASRPQDRQFILSSKKLLLSDSGFYLCAWTLKLGDQPQHFGDGTRLSIL.